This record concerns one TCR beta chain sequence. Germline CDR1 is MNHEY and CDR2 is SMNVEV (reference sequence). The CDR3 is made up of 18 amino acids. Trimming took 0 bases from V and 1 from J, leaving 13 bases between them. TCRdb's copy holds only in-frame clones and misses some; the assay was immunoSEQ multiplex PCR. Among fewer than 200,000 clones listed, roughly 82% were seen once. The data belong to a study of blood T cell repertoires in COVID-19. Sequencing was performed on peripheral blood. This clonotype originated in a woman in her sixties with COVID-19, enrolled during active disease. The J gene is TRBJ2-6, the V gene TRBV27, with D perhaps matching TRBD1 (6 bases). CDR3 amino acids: CASSLSLPRGSGANVLTF. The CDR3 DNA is TGTGCCAGCAGTTTATCCCTGCCGAGGGGGTCTGGGGCCAACGTCCTGACTTTC.